The subject of this entry is one TCR beta chain. What it binds is not known. The data are from a study of beta chain features in type 1 diabetes. Overall study context: The study found patients and healthy donors alike in age, gender and cell yields.

The germline V gene has CDR1 SGHAT and CDR2 FQNNGV. CDR3 size: 15 residues. The germline V and J ends were trimmed by 4 bases and 6 bases, with 18 bases remaining between them. Reverse transcription of all isolated RNA meant that expressed TCRB transcripts were sequenced. Produced via immunoSEQ multiplex PCR; TCRdb's table is partial and in-frame only. The table includes 150,000 to 200,000 clones, roughly 59% detected once. The study, taken as a whole, reports: Shortening that was moderate but significant affected the TCRB CDR3s of Type 1 diabetes patients in all four CD4+ subsets. Naive, central memory and regulatory TCRB repertoires appeared more similar among patients than healthy donors. Diminished insertions and augmented deletions at VDJ junctions characterized type 1 diabetes patients.

Sorting of CD4+ naive, central memory, regulatory and stem cell-like memory cells was performed via CD45RO/CCR7/CD25/CD127/CD95/CD27. Sequenced material: naive CD4+ T cells from blood. This clonotype was sampled from a man aged 25 to 40 with type 1 diabetes. The chain employs TRBV11-2 and TRBJ1-2; D is perhaps TRBD1 (6 bases). The CDR3 loop reads CASSSPRQGLDGYTF. The DNA for the CDR3 is TGTGCCAGCAGCTCCCCCCGCCAGGGGTTAGATGGCTACACCTTC. Full variable domain (missing parts from reference TRBV11-2 and TRBJ1-2): EAGVAQSPRYKIIEKRQSVAFWCNPISGHATLYWYQQILGQGPKLLIQFQNNGVVDDSQLPKDRFSAERLKGVDSTLKIQPAKLEDSAVYLCASSSPRQGLDGYTFGSGTRLTVV.